This TCR beta chain appears in the sequencing data of a study of shared clonotypes between healthy human individuals. TCRdb keeps only in-frame clones here, not all; method: immunoSEQ multiplex PCR. The sample has some 480,000 clones, around three quarters seen once; the top ten hold around 12%. Trimming at V came to 5 bases and at J to 7 bases, leaving 15 bases not matched to a gene. The germline CDR1 and CDR2 sequences are SGHAT and FQNNGV. The CDR3 consists of 17 residues. This clone appeared once. This TCR was recovered from a woman between 35 and 50 years old in good health. Some clones in this sample may be carry-over from other donors' samples. The sample comprised PBMCs. The V gene is TRBV11-2, the J gene TRBJ2-4, with 9 bases aligning to TRBD1. The CDR3 protein is CASSIETGGRFVNIQYF. CDR3 bases: TGTGCCAGCAGCATCGAAACAGGGGGCCGTTTTGTGAACATTCAGTACTTC.